Each of the 25 T cell receptor beta chains below was sequenced from the same sample in a study of Graves' ophthalmopathy and Graves' hyperthyroidism. TCR beta CDR3 amplification used RNA transcripts. The first round was an RT-PCR with HTBI primers, and the second round was a multiplex PCR. MiXCR, run by TCRdb on the multiplex PCR reads, gives a single entry per CDR3 protein. The sample gives under 350,000 distinct CDR3 sequences, about 17% of which show up once; approximately 13% is in the top ten. The sample taken for sequencing was peripheral blood. Every receptor here comes from an adult man with Graves' ophthalmopathy.

This clonotype was picked up many times. V is TRBV28 and J is TRBJ1-2; D is undetermined. From germline, CDR1 is MDHEN and CDR2 SYDVKM. V lost 3 bases, J lost 3 bases, and 11 bases lay in between. The CDR3 is made up of 14 amino acids. This chain's CDR3 is CASSFITPDYGYTF. CDR3 DNA sequence: TGTGCCAGCAGTTTTATTACCCCTGACTATGGCTACACCTTC.

This clonotype was counted ten times or more. The V call is TRBV19, the J call TRBJ2-7; D may match TRBD1 or TRBD2 (5 bases each). The V end lost 4 bases, the J end lost 0 bases, and 22 bases lay between the germline ends. Germline-derived CDR1 and CDR2 are LNHDA and SQIVND (reference sequence). The CDR3 length is 18 residues. The CDR3 coding sequence is TGTGCCAGTAGTACCCTACCCTCGGACGGGGCGAGCTCCTACGAGCAGTACTTC. Translating gives CASSTLPSDGASSYEQYF.

In this sample, this clonotype turned up many times. V and J are TRBV5-1 and TRBJ2-7; D remains unclear. The germline V and J ends were trimmed by 3 bases and 0 bases, with 7 bases remaining between them. The germline V gene has CDR1 SGHRS and CDR2 YFSETQ. The CDR3 length is 13 residues. The CDR3 reads CASSSPGSYEQYF. CDR3 in DNA: TGCGCCAGCAGCTCTCCGGGCTCCTACGAGCAGTACTTC.

This clonotype was counted many times. V and J are TRBV11-2 and TRBJ2-5; D possibly matches TRBD1 or TRBD2 (6 bases each). Germline CDR1 and CDR2: SGHAT and FQNNGV. The ends were cut back, 1 base at V and 0 bases at J, with 12 bases in the middle. CDR3 length: 16 amino acids. The CDR3 here is CASSLVGGRHQETQYF. CDR3 coding DNA: TGTGCCAGCAGCTTAGTGGGGGGCCGTCACCAAGAGACCCAGTACTTC. The full variable domain, rest sourced from reference TRBV11-2 and TRBJ2-5, is EAGVAQSPRYKIIEKRQSVAFWCNPISGHATLYWYQQILGQGPKLLIQFQNNGVVDDSQLPKDRFSAERLKGVDSTLKIQPAKLEDSAVYLCASSLVGGRHQETQYFGPGTRLLVL.

Ten or more counts support this clonotype. The CDR3 nucleotides read TGTGCCAGTAGACTTACCACGGACAGGGTACAAGAGACCCAGTACTTC. It is translated as CASRLTTDRVQETQYF. The chain uses TRBV19 and TRBJ2-5, with 8 nucleotides matching TRBD1. Germline assignment: CDR1 LNHDA and CDR2 SQIVND (reference sequence). The CDR3 is 16 residues long. The trim removed 6 bases at V and 2 bases at J, leaving 11 bases unmatched.

Here the CDR3 reads CASNRGNQETQYF. CDR3 coding DNA: TGTGCCAGCAACAGGGGAAACCAAGAGACCCAGTACTTC. This chain links TRBV6-1 with TRBJ2-5; 7 nucleotides match TRBD1. CDR1 and CDR2 (germline): MNHNS, SASEGT. The J segment lost 0 bases and the V segment lost 7 bases, leaving 2 bases of the junction unmatched. CDR3 length: 13 residues.

The chain couples TRBV7-9 to TRBJ2-7; TRBD2 agrees at 7 bases. V lost 1 base and J lost 5; bases outside the gene matches: 2. The CDR3 consists of 13 residues. CDR1 is SEHNR, CDR2 FQNEAQ, per germline (reference sequence). The CDR3: CASSLGGGHEQYF. CDR3 bases: TGTGCCAGCAGCTTAGGGGGGGGACACGAGCAGTACTTC.

A note on this clonotype: A junction boundary mismatches the germline segment, possibly from a read error. This sequence joins TRBV12-3 or TRBV12-4 and TRBJ2-1; 9 positions agree with TRBD2. The CDR3 contains 15 residues. CDR3 loop: CASSEAGGAYNEQFF. The CDR3 DNA reads TGTGCCAGCAGTGAAGCGGGGGGAGCCTACAATGAGCAGTTCTTT.

This clonotype was recorded many times. The chain has TRBV6-1 and TRBJ1-6; the match to TRBD1 covers 7 bases. V shed 6 bases, J shed 4 bases, and the junction held 6 bases outside the gene matches. The CDR3 has 15 amino acids. Looked up from germline, CDR1 is MNHNS and CDR2 is SASEGT. CDR3 nucleotide sequence: TGTGCCAGCAGCCTCCGGGACAGATATAATTCACCCCTCCACTTT. It codes for CASSLRDRYNSPLHF.

This clonotype occurred many times. The CDR3 bases are TGTGCCAGTAGTAGTCTAAAGAATCAGCCCCAGCATTTT. This translates into CASSSLKNQPQHF. The chain is built from TRBV19 and TRBJ1-5; D is undetermined. Deletions cut 4 bases from V and 4 bases from J, with 8 bases between. The germline V gene encodes CDR1 LNHDA and CDR2 SQIVND (reference sequence). This CDR3 has 13 amino acids.

V is TRBV2 and J is TRBJ2-5; 13 bases fit TRBD2. This CDR3 comprises 15 residues. Germline CDR1 is SNHLY and CDR2 is FYNNEI. The V gene end was trimmed by 5 bases and the J gene end by 6 bases; junction bases not matched to a gene: 6. The CDR3 DNA follows: TGTGCCAGCAGTAAACTAGCGGGAGGGCCTCAGACCCAGTACTTC. It codes for CASSKLAGGPQTQYF.

There are many counts of this clonotype. V usage is TRBV12-5 and J usage is TRBJ1-1; 9 nucleotides agree with TRBD1. From germline, CDR1 is LGHNT and CDR2 FRNRAP. The V and J ends lost 2 bases and 7 bases, in that order; junction bases with no gene match: 8. The CDR3 is 15 amino acids. The CDR3 DNA reads TGTGCTAGTGGTTTGCCCCGACAGGGGGACGTTGAAGCTTTCTTT. Translation gives CASGLPRQGDVEAFF.

This clonotype occurred many times. One end of the junction fails to match germline, which may point to a read error. Here the CDR3 DNA reads TGTGCCTGGAGGGTCCTCTTGAATACTGAAGCTTTCTTT. It yields the protein CAWRVLLNTEAFF. The chain combines TRBV30 with TRBJ1-1; the D is unclear. This CDR3 is 13 amino acids long. CDR1 and CDR2 (germline): GTSNPN, SVGIG (reference sequence).

V usage is TRBV6-5 and J usage is TRBJ1-2, with TRBD1 matching 8 bases. Unmatched junction bases numbered 13, after V lost 4 bases and J lost 6 bases. Germline V gene lookup returns CDR1 MNHEY and CDR2 SVGAGI. This CDR3 is built from 16 residues. CDR3 residues: CASSLVVGRGRHGYTF. The CDR3 nucleotides read TGTGCCAGCAGTTTAGTTGTAGGCAGGGGGCGTCATGGCTACACCTTC.

This clonotype was observed at least ten times. One end of the junction does not line up with germline, which may come from a read error. This rearrangement joins TRBV4-1 to TRBJ2-3, with 9 bases aligning to TRBD2. CDR3 length: 12 amino acids. In germline, CDR1 is MGHRA, CDR2 YSYEKL. The CDR3, as DNA: TGCGCCAGCAGCCGAATGAGCGGGGGGATACTTTTT. It codes for CASSRMSGGILF.

This clonotype was seen many times. The chain couples TRBV3-1 to TRBJ1-2; D gene unclear. This CDR3 is built from 15 residues. The germline CDR1 and CDR2 sequences are LGHDT and YNNKEL (reference sequence). Trimming cost V 0 bases and J 8 bases, with 16 bases left between them. The CDR3 DNA reads TGTGCCAGCAGCCAAGACTGGGAACCCCCGGGAGGCTACACCTTC. Encoded protein: CASSQDWEPPGGYTF.

This clonotype was counted many times. The chain carries TRBV7-9 and TRBJ1-1; no clear D gene. The CDR3 consists of 14 residues. The germline CDR1 and CDR2 sequences are SEHNR and FQNEAQ (reference sequence). With 1 base removed from V and 1 base from J, the gap between germline ends came to 7 bases. This CDR3 is CASSLGKSNTEAFF. Written as DNA, the CDR3 is TGTGCCAGCAGCTTAGGTAAATCGAACACTGAAGCTTTCTTT.

This clonotype showed up many times. The rearrangement uses TRBV4-1 and TRBJ2-7, with 9 bases identical to TRBD1. The ends lost 0 bases at V and 0 bases at J; junction bases unmatched: 6. This CDR3 comprises 17 residues. The germline CDR1 and CDR2 sequences are MGHRA and YSYEKL. CDR3 protein: CASSQDKGQGFSYEQYF. The CDR3 DNA is TGCGCCAGCAGCCAAGATAAGGGACAGGGCTTCTCCTACGAGCAGTACTTC.

The gene calls are TRBV7-2 and TRBJ2-7; a weak D match, TRBD2 (6 bases). The CDR3 runs to 14 residues. Trimming took 3 bases from V and 2 from J, leaving 11 bases between them. The V gene's germline CDR1 is SGHTA and CDR2 FQGNSA. The CDR3 DNA reads as TGTGCCAGCAGCTTTTGGGGCGGGACCTACGAGCAGTACTTC. Translating gives CASSFWGGTYEQYF.

With regard to this clonotype: This may stem from a read error, because a much larger clone lies one nucleotide away. The rearrangement uses TRBV3-1 and TRBJ2-4; 10 bases line up with TRBD2. The CDR3 totals 19 residues. The germline V gene encodes CDR1 LGHDT and CDR2 YNNKEL (reference sequence). The CDR3, as DNA: TGTGCCAGCTGCCAAGAGGGGACTAGCGACAGACTAGCCAAAAACATTCAGTACTTC. Its protein product is CASCQEGTSDRLAKNIQYF. The variable domain in full, with the rest retrieved from reference TRBV3-1 and TRBJ2-4, is DTAVSQTPKYLVTQMGNDKSIKCEQNLGHDTMYWYKQDSKKFLKIMFSYNNKELIINETVPNRFSPKSPDKAHLNLHINSLELGDSAVYFCASCQEGTSDRLAKNIQYFGAGTRLSVL.

The sample holds many counts of this clonotype. V usage is TRBV20-1 and J usage is TRBJ2-5; 9 nucleotides match TRBD2. V was pared by 2 bases and J by 5 bases, with 9 bases of the junction left unmatched. The CDR3 is 15 residues long. Germline V gene sequence: CDR1 DFQATT, CDR2 SNEGSKA (reference sequence). The CDR3 here is CSARSTSGMTETQYF. The DNA of the CDR3 is TGCAGTGCTAGATCGACTAGCGGAATGACGGAGACCCAGTACTTC.

This clonotype was seen at least ten times. This chain joins TRBV5-1 and TRBJ2-7; TRBD2 matches at 7 bases. CDR3 length: 13 amino acids. From germline, CDR1 is SGHRS and CDR2 YFSETQ. With 5 bases clipped from V and 2 bases from J, the junction kept 4 bases outside the gene matches. The CDR3 sequence is CASREGGPYEQYF. In DNA form, the CDR3 reads TGCGCCAGCAGGGAGGGAGGGCCCTACGAGCAGTACTTC.

This sequence joins TRBV6-2 or TRBV6-3 and TRBJ1-2, with 10 positions matching TRBD1. Germline CDR1 reads MNHEY; CDR2 reads SVGEGT. V shed 6 bases and J 3 bases; nucleotides not matched to a gene: 16. The length of the CDR3 is 18 residues. CDR3 DNA: TGTGCCAGCAGGCTCCAGGGACAGGGGCGATCGGTGGACTATGGCTACACCTTC. It encodes CASRLQGQGRSVDYGYTF.

In its sample, this clonotype was seen many times. This chain links TRBV2 with TRBJ1-5; possible D gene TRBD1, 6 bases. CDR3 length equals 15 residues. Germline V lookup: CDR1 SNHLY, CDR2 FYNNEI. V was pared by 0 bases and J by 5 bases, with 11 bases between. For the CDR3, the DNA is TGTGCCAGCAGTGAAGCCCGACAGGATTATCAGCCCCAGCATTTT. It specifies CASSEARQDYQPQHF.

This clonotype has ten or more counts. The J gene is TRBJ2-7, the V gene TRBV3-1; possible D gene TRBD1, 5 bases. Germline assignment: CDR1 LGHDT and CDR2 YNNKEL (reference sequence). V lost 2 bases, J lost 1 base, and 21 bases lay in between. The CDR3 contains 18 residues. The CDR3 reads CASSQNRVAGRKSYEQYF. The DNA for the CDR3 is TGTGCCAGCAGCCAAAACCGCGTGGCAGGGCGGAAGTCCTACGAGCAGTACTTC.